This T cell receptor (beta chain) was recovered during a study of lymphopenia after photon versus proton radiotherapy. Study-level points and caveats: A bigger post-nadir fall in TCR diversity correlated inversely with survival time in deceased patients. Oligoclonal CD8+ Temra expansion after nadir drove photon patients' diversity drop. Better survival with proton therapy was suggested as possible, not demonstrated. Under photons, naive T cells and diversity fell while effector/memory populations rose.

Some clones are missing from TCRdb's copy, which holds only in-frame ones; the method was immunoSEQ multiplex PCR. The sample lists roughly 35,000 clones; over 65% were seen once. Points on this clone: Its antigen is unknown.

The CDR3 runs to 17 residues. Germline V gives CDR1 SGHRS, CDR2 YFSETQ. Between the trimmed V and J ends, which lost 0 bases and 3 bases, there was a span of 19 bases. Here the sequenced sample was peripheral blood, taken from a patient treated with photon-based radiotherapy. The sequence was collected from a man over 45 with gastric cancer. This chain uses TRBV5-1 with TRBJ2-7; TRBD1 or TRBD2 may be the D gene (5 bases each). For the CDR3, the DNA is TGCGCCAGCAGCTTGGCCGAGAGGGTACAGGCTGGCTACGAGCAGTACTTC. Translating gives CASSLAERVQAGYEQYF.